This TCR beta chain was profiled in a study of CD8 T cells in ankylosing spondylitis. Whole-study findings and limits: Roughly eight highly homologous variants made up a TCR beta motif that seemed to typify ankylosing spondylitis blood.

TCRdb called the 5' RACE reads again in MiXCR, with one record for every CDR3 protein. The table lists 300,000 to 400,000 distinct CDR3 sequences, about a fifth of them singletons, with about a sixth in the top ten. The CDR3 has 15 residues. The germline CDR1 and CDR2 sequences are SQVTM and ANQGSEA. Trimming shortened V by 1 base and J by 3 bases, and 16 bases separated the two germline ends. In the case of this clonotype: Its antigen is undetermined.

The source material was blood, either unsorted or a sorted T cell fraction (not recorded which). This receptor was obtained from a male donor with ankylosing spondylitis. This chain connects TRBV29-1 to TRBJ2-7; the D is unclear. CDR3 in DNA: TGCAGCGTTGAAGGAAGGAGAGGCCGCGGCTACGAGCAGTACTTC. Protein sequence: CSVEGRRGRGYEQYF.